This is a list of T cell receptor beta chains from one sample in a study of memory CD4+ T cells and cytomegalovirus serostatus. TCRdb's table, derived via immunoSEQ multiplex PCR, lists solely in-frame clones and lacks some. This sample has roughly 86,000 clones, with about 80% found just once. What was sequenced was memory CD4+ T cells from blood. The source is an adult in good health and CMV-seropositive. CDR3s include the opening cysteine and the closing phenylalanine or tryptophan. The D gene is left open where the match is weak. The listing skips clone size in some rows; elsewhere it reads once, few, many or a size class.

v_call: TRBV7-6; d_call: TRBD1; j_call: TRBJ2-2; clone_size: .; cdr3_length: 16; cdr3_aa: CASSPGQAGYTGELFF; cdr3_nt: TGTGCCAGCAGCCCAGGACAGGCTGGGTACACCGGGGAGCTGTTTTTT
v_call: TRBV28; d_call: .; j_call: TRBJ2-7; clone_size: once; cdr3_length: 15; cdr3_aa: CASRGGGTSTYEQYF; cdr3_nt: TGTGCCAGCAGGGGAGGGGGGACGTCAACCTACGAGCAGTACTTC
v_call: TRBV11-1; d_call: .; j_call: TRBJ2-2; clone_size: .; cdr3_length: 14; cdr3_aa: CASSLGRNTGELFF; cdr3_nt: TGTGCCAGCAGCTTGGGTAGGAACACCGGGGAGCTGTTTTTT
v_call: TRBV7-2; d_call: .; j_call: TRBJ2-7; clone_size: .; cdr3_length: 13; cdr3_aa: CASSRLAAYEQYF; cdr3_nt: TGTGCCAGCAGCCGGTTAGCGGCCTACGAGCAGTACTTC
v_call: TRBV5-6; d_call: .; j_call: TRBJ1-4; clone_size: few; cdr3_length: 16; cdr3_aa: CASSPGAPGVGEKLFF; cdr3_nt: TGTGCCAGCAGCCCGGGGGCCCCAGGGGTGGGTGAAAAACTGTTTTTT
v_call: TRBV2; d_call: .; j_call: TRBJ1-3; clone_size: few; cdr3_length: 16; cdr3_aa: CASSDGVGPSGNTIYF; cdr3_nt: TGTGCCAGCAGTGATGGGGTAGGGCCCTCTGGAAACACCATATATTTT
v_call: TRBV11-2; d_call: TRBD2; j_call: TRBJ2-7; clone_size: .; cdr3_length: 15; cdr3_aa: CASRSGKRDRYEQYF; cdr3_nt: TGTGCCAGCAGATCCGGGAAGCGGGACCGCTACGAGCAGTACTTC
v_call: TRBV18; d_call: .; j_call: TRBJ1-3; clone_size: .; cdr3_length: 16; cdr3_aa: CASSPGQSASGNTIYF; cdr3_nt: TGTGCCAGCTCACCAGGGCAGAGCGCCTCTGGAAACACCATATATTTT
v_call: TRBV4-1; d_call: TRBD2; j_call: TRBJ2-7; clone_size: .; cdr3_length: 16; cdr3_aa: CASSQDAREGYYEQYF; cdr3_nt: TGCGCCAGCAGCCAAGATGCGAGGGAGGGCTATTACGAGCAGTACTTC
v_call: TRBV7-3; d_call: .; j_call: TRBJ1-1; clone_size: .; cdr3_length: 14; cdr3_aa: CASSLEVMNTEAFF; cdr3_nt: TGTGCCAGCAGCTTAGAAGTGATGAACACTGAAGCTTTCTTT
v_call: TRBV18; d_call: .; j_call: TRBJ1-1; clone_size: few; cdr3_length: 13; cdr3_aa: CASSPMRPNEAFF; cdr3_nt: TGTGCCAGCTCACCAATGAGGCCGAATGAAGCTTTCTTT
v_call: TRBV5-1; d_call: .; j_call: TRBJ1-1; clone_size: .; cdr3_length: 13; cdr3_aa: CASSQHADTEAFF; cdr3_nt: TGCGCCAGCAGCCAACACGCGGACACTGAAGCTTTCTTT
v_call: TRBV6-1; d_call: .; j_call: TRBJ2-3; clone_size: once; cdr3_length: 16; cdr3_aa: CASSDMSFSSTDTQYF; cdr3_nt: TGTGCCAGCAGTGACATGAGCTTCTCCAGCACAGATACGCAGTATTTT
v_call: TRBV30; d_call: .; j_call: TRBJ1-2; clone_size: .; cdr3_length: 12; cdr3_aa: CAWSVPAGTYTF; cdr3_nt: TGTGCCTGGAGTGTACCCGCGGGAACCTACACCTTC
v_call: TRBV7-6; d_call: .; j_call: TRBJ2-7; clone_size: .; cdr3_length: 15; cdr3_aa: CASSTTPGSSYEQYF; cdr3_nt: TGTGCCAGCAGCACCACTCCCGGCAGTTCCTACGAGCAGTACTTC
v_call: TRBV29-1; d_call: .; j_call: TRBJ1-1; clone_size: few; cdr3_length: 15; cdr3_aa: CSVEDRGRGWTEAFF; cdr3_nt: TGCAGCGTTGAAGATAGAGGCAGGGGATGGACTGAAGCTTTCTTT
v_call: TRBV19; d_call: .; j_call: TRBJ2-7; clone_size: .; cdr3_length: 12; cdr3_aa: CASSIDPGEQYF; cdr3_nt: TGTGCCAGTAGTATAGATCCTGGCGAGCAGTACTTC
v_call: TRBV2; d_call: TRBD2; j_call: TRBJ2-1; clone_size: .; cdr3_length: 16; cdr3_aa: CASSEWTSGLYNEQFF; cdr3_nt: TGTGCCAGCAGTGAGTGGACTAGCGGTTTATACAATGAGCAGTTCTTC
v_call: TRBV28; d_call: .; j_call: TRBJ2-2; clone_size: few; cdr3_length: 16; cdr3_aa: CASRLGGGGPTGELFF; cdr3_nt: TGTGCCAGCCGTTTGGGAGGGGGGGGTCCGACCGGGGAGCTGTTTTTT
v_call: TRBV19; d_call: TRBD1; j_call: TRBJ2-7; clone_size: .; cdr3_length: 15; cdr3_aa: CASSPGTGEGYEQYF; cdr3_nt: TGTGCCAGTAGCCCAGGGACAGGGGAGGGCTACGAGCAGTACTTC
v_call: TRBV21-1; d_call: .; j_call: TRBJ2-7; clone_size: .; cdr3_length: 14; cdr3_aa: CASSKGAEAYEQYF; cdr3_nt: TGTGCCAGCAGCAAAGGGGCTGAGGCCTACGAGCAGTACTTC
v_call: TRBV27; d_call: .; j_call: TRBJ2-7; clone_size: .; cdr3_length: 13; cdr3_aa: CASSSRNSYEQYF; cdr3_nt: TGTGCCAGCAGTTCTAGAAACTCCTACGAGCAGTACTTC
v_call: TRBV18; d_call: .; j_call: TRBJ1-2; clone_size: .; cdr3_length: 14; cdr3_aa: CASSPRAQGGGYTF; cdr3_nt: TGTGCCAGCTCACCACGAGCTCAGGGCGGTGGCTACACCTTC
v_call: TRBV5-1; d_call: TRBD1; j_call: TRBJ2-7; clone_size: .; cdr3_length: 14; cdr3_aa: CASSAGTGGQEQYF; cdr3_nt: TGCGCCAGCAGCGCCGGGACAGGGGGTCAAGAGCAGTACTTC
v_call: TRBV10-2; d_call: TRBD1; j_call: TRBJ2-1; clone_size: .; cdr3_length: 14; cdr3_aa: CASVPGQDYNEQFF; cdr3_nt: TGCGCCAGCGTACCGGGACAGGACTACAATGAGCAGTTCTTC
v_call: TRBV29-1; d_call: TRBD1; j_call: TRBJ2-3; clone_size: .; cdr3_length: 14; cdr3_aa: CSATTGAFTDTQYF; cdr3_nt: TGCAGCGCCACGACAGGGGCCTTCACAGATACGCAGTATTTT
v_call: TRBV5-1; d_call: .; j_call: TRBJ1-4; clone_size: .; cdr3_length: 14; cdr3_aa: CASRRGSTNEKLFF; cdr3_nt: TGCGCCAGCAGGCGGGGCTCAACTAATGAAAAACTGTTTTTT
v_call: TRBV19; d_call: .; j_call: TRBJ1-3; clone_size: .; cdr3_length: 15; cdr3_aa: CASSIVWSSGNTIYF; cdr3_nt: TGTGCCAGTAGTATCGTCTGGAGCTCTGGAAACACCATATATTTT
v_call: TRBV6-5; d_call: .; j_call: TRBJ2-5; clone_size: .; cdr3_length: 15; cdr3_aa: CASSSLRGLGETQYF; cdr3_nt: TGTGCCAGCAGTTCCCTACGAGGGCTGGGGGAGACCCAGTACTTC
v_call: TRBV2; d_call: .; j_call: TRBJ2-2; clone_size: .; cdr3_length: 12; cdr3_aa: CASSVPLGELFF; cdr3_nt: TGTGCCAGCAGTGTCCCACTCGGGGAGCTGTTTTTT
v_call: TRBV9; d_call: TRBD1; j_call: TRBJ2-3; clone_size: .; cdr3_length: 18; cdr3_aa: CASSAGQGGPSSTDTQYF; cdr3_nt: TGTGCCAGCAGCGCCGGACAGGGAGGCCCTTCTAGCACAGATACGCAGTATTTT
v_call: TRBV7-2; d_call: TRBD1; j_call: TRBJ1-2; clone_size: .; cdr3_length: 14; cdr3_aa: CASSPGTGGYGYTF; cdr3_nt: TGTGCCAGCAGCCCCGGGACAGGGGGCTATGGCTACACCTTC
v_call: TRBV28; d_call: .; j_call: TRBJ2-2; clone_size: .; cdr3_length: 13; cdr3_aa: CASSLMGPGELFF; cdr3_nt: TGTGCCAGCAGTTTGATGGGCCCCGGGGAGCTGTTTTTT
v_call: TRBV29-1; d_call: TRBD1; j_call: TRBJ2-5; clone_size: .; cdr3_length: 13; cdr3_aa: CSVEETGYETQYF; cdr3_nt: TGCAGCGTTGAGGAGACAGGGTATGAGACCCAGTACTTC
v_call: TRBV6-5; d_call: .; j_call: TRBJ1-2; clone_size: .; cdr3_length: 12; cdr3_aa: CASRSSSYGYTF; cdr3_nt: TGTGCCAGCAGATCGTCATCCTATGGCTACACCTTC
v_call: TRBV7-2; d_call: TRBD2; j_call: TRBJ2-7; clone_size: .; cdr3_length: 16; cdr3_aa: CASSLGRTSGRPEQYF; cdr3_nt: TGTGCCAGCAGCTTAGGACGGACTAGCGGGAGGCCCGAGCAGTACTTC